The source of this TCR beta chain is a study of technical replicates of blood from a few donors. The V end lost 5 bases, the J end lost 0 bases, and 17 bases lay between the germline ends. The CDR3 length is 17 residues. CDR1 and CDR2 (germline): SGHNT, YENEEA. In this sample, this clone turned up once. Libraries were prepared by immunoSEQ multiplex PCR; TCRdb keeps only in-frame clonotypes and omits some of them. The repertoire includes 70,000 to 95,000 clones, about nine tenths of them detected once, and 0.3% to 0.45% sits in the top ten. The rearrangement uses TRBV11-3 and TRBJ2-1; maybe TRBD1 (6 bases). The source is a human donor in good health. Some clones in this sample may be carry-over from other donors' samples. The material sequenced was T cells isolated from PBMCs. CDR3 sequence reads: CASSPPRDKGSYNEQFF. For the CDR3, the DNA is TGTGCCAGCAGCCCCCCACGGGACAAGGGCTCCTACAATGAGCAGTTCTTC.